The present T cell receptor beta chain was sequenced within a study of radiotherapy plus CTLA-4 blockade in lung cancer. Findings of the study overall: In blood, tumor-derived TCR clones expanded after radiotherapy plus ipilimumab.

The length of the CDR3 is 16 residues. V dropped 1 base and J dropped 4; count of bases not matched to a gene: 6. Germline V gene lookup returns CDR1 SGHTA and CDR2 FQGNSA. This clone was picked up a small number of times. The antigen is undetermined. The assay was immunoSEQ multiplex PCR, and TCRdb's table has in-frame clones only and misses some. The sample includes some 70,000 clones, roughly 85% of them seen just once. This sequence was found in a human donor with non-small cell lung cancer who had a complete response to radiotherapy plus ipilimumab. This chain connects TRBV7-2 to TRBJ2-1, with 8 bases identical to TRBD2. Sequences were derived from peripheral blood, sampled from a patient treated with radiotherapy plus ipilimumab. The CDR3 region has the DNA TGTGCCAGCAGCTTAGGGGGTAGCGGGGCATACAATGAGCAGTTCTTC. Translated: CASSLGGSGAYNEQFF.